Listed below are T cell receptor beta chains from one sample, sequenced in a study of control samples from healthy donors and cancer patients. Profiled with immunoSEQ multiplex PCR; TCRdb holds only in-frame clones, not every one. The sample includes tens of thousands of clones, around 95% of them seen just once. The specimen sequenced was blood. The receptors come from a young man in good health. CDR3s include the opening cysteine and the closing phenylalanine or tryptophan. A D gene is named only where the DNA matches it firmly. Size is stated for part of the rows, as once, few or many counts, or as a class when the clone is expanded.

V gene	CDR3 length	J gene	clone size	D gene	CDR3 protein	CDR3 DNA
TRBV21-1	16	TRBJ1-2	.	.	CASRSGQYVGGYGYTF	TGTGCCAGCAGGTCGGGACAGTATGTTGGGGGCTATGGCTACACCTTC
TRBV2	13	TRBJ2-5	once	TRBD1	CASIQGAWETQYF	TGTGCCAGCATACAGGGGGCCTGGGAGACCCAGTACTTC
TRBV7-9	12	TRBJ2-1	.	TRBD2	CASGTSGYEQFF	TGTGCCAGCGGGACTAGCGGATATGAGCAGTTCTTC
TRBV7-2	15	TRBJ1-4	.	.	CASSLIRDGNEKLFF	TGTGCCAGCAGCTTAATCCGGGACGGAAATGAAAAACTGTTTTTT
TRBV2	12	TRBJ1-5	.	.	CASTQGNQSQHF	TGTGCCAGCACGCAGGGCAATCAGTCCCAGCATTTT
TRBV6-2/TRBV6-3	17	TRBJ2-3	.	.	CASSPASRGVRVDTQYF	TGTGCCAGCAGTCCGGCATCCAGGGGGGTTAGGGTAGATACGCAGTATTTT
TRBV7-2	16	TRBJ1-5	once	TRBD1	CASSLRQGVGNQPQHF	TGTGCCAGCAGCTTGAGACAGGGGGTCGGCAATCAGCCCCAGCATTTT
TRBV15	14	TRBJ2-7	.	TRBD1	CATQAGTGAYEQYF	TGTGCCACTCAGGCCGGGACAGGGGCCTACGAGCAGTACTTC
TRBV30	21	TRBJ2-7	.	.	CAGSLYAWRRRLAKCRYEQYF	TGTGCCGGCTCACTCTATGCCTGGAGGAGGAGGCTCGCCAAATGTCGCTACGAGCAGTACTTC
TRBV9	13	TRBJ1-1	.	.	CASSHIGGSEAFF	TGTGCCAGCAGTCATATCGGAGGCAGTGAAGCTTTCTTT
TRBV5-1	16	TRBJ2-1	.	TRBD2	CASSNPTSQLLNEQFF	TGCGCCAGCAGCAACCCGACTAGCCAACTCTTAAATGAGCAGTTCTTC
TRBV9	16	TRBJ1-1	.	TRBD1	CASSVGPRTGRSEAFF	TGTGCCAGCAGCGTAGGCCCTCGGACAGGGCGTTCAGAAGCTTTCTTT
TRBV7-2	13	TRBJ2-3	.	.	CASSRPGADTQYF	TGTGCCAGCAGCCGTCCGGGGGCAGATACGCAGTATTTT
TRBV27	13	TRBJ1-5	.	.	CASSFTWDQPQHF	TGTGCCAGCAGTTTCACATGGGATCAGCCCCAGCATTTT
TRBV9	15	TRBJ2-1	.	TRBD2	CASNPSGVSYNEQFF	TGTGCCAGCAACCCTAGCGGAGTCTCCTACAATGAGCAGTTCTTC
TRBV18	17	TRBJ1-5	.	TRBD1	CASSPSRDRGPGQPQHF	TGTGCCAGCTCACCAAGTAGGGACAGGGGGCCGGGGCAGCCCCAGCATTTT
TRBV11-2	15	TRBJ1-4	.	.	CASSLGFVNTEKLFF	TGTGCCAGCAGCTTAGGGTTCGTTAATACTGAAAAACTGTTTTTT
TRBV6-5	13	TRBJ1-6	.	TRBD1	CASRPGQNEPLHF	TGTGCCAGCAGACCGGGACAGAACGAACCCCTCCACTTT
TRBV27	13	TRBJ1-6	.	.	CASSWTEVSPLHF	TGTGCCAGCAGCTGGACAGAAGTATCACCCCTCCACTTT
TRBV5-1	16	TRBJ2-5	.	TRBD2	CASSPTTSGRGETQYF	TGCGCCAGCAGCCCAACCACTAGCGGGAGAGGTGAGACCCAGTACTTC
TRBV6-5	11	TRBJ1-1	.	.	CASGGNTEAFF	TGTGCCAGCGGGGGAAACACTGAAGCTTTCTTT
TRBV7-9	13	TRBJ2-7	once	.	CASSFSGTYEQYF	TGTGCCAGCAGCTTTTCCGGGACCTACGAGCAGTACTTC
TRBV6-1	13	TRBJ1-2	.	.	CASSEWTQYGYTF	TGTGCCAGCAGTGAGTGGACACAATATGGCTACACCTTC
TRBV28	15	TRBJ2-3	.	.	CASSLPGLGTDTQYF	TGTGCCAGCAGTTTACCCGGACTGGGCACAGATACGCAGTATTTT
TRBV5-1	14	TRBJ2-7	.	.	CASSLVGGNYEQYF	TGCGCCAGCAGCTTGGTTGGAGGGAACTACGAGCAGTACTTC
TRBV3-1/TRBV3-2	16	TRBJ2-2	.	.	CASSQISRELGGELFF	TGTGCCAGCAGCCAAATATCACGGGAGTTAGGCGGGGAGCTGTTTTTT